Given below is one T cell receptor beta chain in context. Original handling: Quantification of nucleated cells was approximated via reference gene primer amplification. Generated by immunoSEQ multiplex PCR, the TCRdb table keeps only in-frame clones and is missing some. Clonal size and the V and J genes are those of that table, whereas D and trimming came from the DNA. The sample records 300,000 or so clones, around 92% being singletons. The CDR3 sequence is 15 residues long. CDR1 and CDR2 (germline): MRHNA, SNTAGT. V lost 5 bases, J lost 1 base, and 5 bases stayed unmatched. This sample is part of a study of blood T cell repertoires in COVID-19. Study-wide context: The origin of the acute and convalescent COVID-19 samples was the United States, Italy and Spain. Sample material is recorded as cDNA or gDNA derived from T cells, B-cell-depleted T cells, or PBMCs.

The J gene is TRBJ2-1, the V gene TRBV6-4; 7 bases line up with TRBD1. The sequencing input was peripheral blood. This TCR was recovered from a man between 18 and 29 years old who had recovered from COVID-19. The DNA of the CDR3 is TGTGCCAGCAGTTACGACAGGGAATCCTACAATGAGCAGTTCTTC. It codes for CASSYDRESYNEQFF.